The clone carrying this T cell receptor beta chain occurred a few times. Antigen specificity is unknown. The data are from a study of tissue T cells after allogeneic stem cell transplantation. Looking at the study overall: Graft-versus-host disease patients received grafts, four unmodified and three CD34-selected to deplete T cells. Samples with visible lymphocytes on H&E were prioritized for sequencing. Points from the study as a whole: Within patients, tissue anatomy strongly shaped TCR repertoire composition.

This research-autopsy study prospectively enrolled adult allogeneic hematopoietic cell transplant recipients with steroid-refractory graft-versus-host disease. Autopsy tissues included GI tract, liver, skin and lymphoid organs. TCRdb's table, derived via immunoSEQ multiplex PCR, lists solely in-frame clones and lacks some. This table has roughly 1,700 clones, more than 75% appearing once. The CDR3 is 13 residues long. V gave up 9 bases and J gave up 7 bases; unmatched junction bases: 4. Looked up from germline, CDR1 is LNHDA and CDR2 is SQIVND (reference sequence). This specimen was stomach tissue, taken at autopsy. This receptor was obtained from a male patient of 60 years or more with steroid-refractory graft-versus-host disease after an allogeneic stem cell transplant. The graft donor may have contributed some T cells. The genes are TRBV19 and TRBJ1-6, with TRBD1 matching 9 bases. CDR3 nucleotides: TGTGCCAGCTCCGGGACAGGGAATTCACCCCTCCACTTT. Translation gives CASSGTGNSPLHF.